The clone carrying this T cell receptor (beta chain) appeared a few times. Its antigen is unknown. TCRdb recomputed calls from the RT-PCR reads with MiXCR, one row per CDR3 protein. The sample carries roughly 500,000 distinct CDR3 sequences, approximately 15% recorded once. The data were obtained in a study of response to subunit inactivated influenza vaccine. Overall study results and limits: Authors proposed each seasonal influenza vaccination draws in few new T cells.

This CDR3 spans 15 amino acids. The germline V gene encodes CDR1 MGHRA and CDR2 YSYEKL. Trimming took 6 bases from V and 1 from J, leaving 15 bases between them. This TCR was sampled from a man in his fifties or sixties who received an inactivated influenza vaccine. The chain links TRBV4-1 to TRBJ1-1; TRBD1 is a possible D gene (6 bases). The specimen comprised CD4+ T cells sorted from PBMCs, sampled around 2 years after vaccination. This chain's CDR3 is CASRGGRGANTEAFF. In DNA, the CDR3 is TGCGCCAGCAGAGGGGGGAGGGGTGCGAACACTGAAGCTTTCTTT.